This T cell receptor beta chain was recovered during a study of glioma-infiltrating T cells after dendritic cell vaccination (dated by TCRdb to 2016 to 2017). Notes on the research overall: A cohort of about 15 glioblastoma patients from Phase I and II dendritic cell vaccination trials was included, of whom 9 were newly diagnosed and 6 had recurrent disease. Between about 2002 and 2012, patients were given autologous tumor lysate-pulsed dendritic cell vaccination. The vaccine consisted of monocyte-derived dendritic cells cultured less than eight days with IL-4 and GM-CSF, then pulsed overnight with autologous tumor lysate. Three intradermal dendritic cell vaccine injections were administered to patients at biweekly intervals in the arm below the axilla. Deep sequencing of TCR beta CDR3 regions was used to quantify tumor-infiltrating lymphocyte content and compare tumor and blood repertoires in dendritic cell-vaccinated glioblastoma patients. Survival after dendritic cell vaccination was correlated with TCR sequencing metrics such as TIL content and the overlap between tumor and blood repertoires. Overall study results and their limits: Higher estimated pretreatment TIL content predicted longer time to progression and overall survival after dendritic cell vaccination. No direct relationship between TCR clonality and survival was found, suggesting that a diverse polyclonal response may matter. The three-group TCR overlap response model was characterized as speculative, and prospective validation of the model was stated to be required. The cohort was small and heterogeneous, only a few patients had full blood and tumor sets, and even fewer had initial-recurrent tumor pairs.

Using the immunoSEQ assay, TCRB CDR3 regions were amplified from 1.5 to 2 micrograms of genomic DNA, or from all available DNA when less than that was on hand. Multiplex PCR used 60 forward primers for TCR V beta segments and 13 reverse primers for J beta segments. To estimate reads per starting template, synthetic control templates were spiked into each sample at limiting dilution. Sequencing produced 87 bp reads on the Illumina HiSeq System. In the source study's methods: PCR and sequencing errors were removed by a nearest neighbor algorithm that merged closely related sequences. TCR overlap was defined as the percentage of unique tumor TCR beta sequences that were also present in the same patient's peripheral blood. TCRdb took this table from immuneACCESS and kept in-frame rearrangements with V and J called. Such tables lack part of the clones; where checked against another copy, unresolved V genes explain under half of the gap, and the rest is unexplained. V and J calls and clone size are as listed in that table; D and trimming were resolved from the DNA. The sample table records under 130,000 clones; roughly 90% of these occur just once. The ten top clones hold approximately 2.7% of the sample.

V is reduced by 6 bases and J by 4 bases, leaving a spacing of 13 bases between them. From the cysteine up to the phenylalanine, the CDR3 has a length of 14 residues. The read is trimmed to its CDR3 DNA, 42 bases read in frame from base 1. Looking up the germline V gene (reference sequence) yields CDR1 MNHNY and CDR2 SVGAGI. In the paper's terms, the time point label means: after dendritic cell vaccination, including at tumor progression/relapse. To be selected, patients needed enough residual fresh-frozen tumor tissue and more than two years of available survival data. None of the glioblastoma patients carried an isocitrate dehydrogenase mutation, although molecular status otherwise varied. PBMC were collected before vaccination, two weeks after the third vaccination, and at tumor progression if tumor progression occurred. The Qiagen DNeasy Blood extraction Kit was used for extraction of genomic DNA.

A word on this clone: Its antigen has not been determined. Nothing much larger sits one base from this clone, and base qualities are not available.

The sequence derives from a human donor with glioblastoma. Here the chain combines TRBV6-6 and TRBJ2-1; matching of 6 bases hints at TRBD2 as the D gene. Source: blood, taken after dendritic cell vaccination. The DNA sequence is given as TGTGCCAGCAGATCTACTGGGGGGTACAATGAGCAGTTCTTC. Its protein product is CASRSTGGYNEQFF.